The clone carrying this T cell receptor beta chain was counted many times. The sample belongs to a study of sequential checkpoint blockade in melanoma. The CDR3 has 15 residues. J gave up 3 bases and V 6 bases, and 6 bases lay outside the gene matches. Per the germline V gene, CDR1 is MNHGY and CDR2 is SAAAGT. Sequenced by immunoSEQ multiplex PCR; TCRdb stores in-frame clones only, minus some. The table records about 6,800 clones, about 28% of them present only once. Treatment noted: randomized to nivolumab then ipilimumab (arm A) or the reverse (arm B). This rearrangement joins TRBV6-8 to TRBJ1-5, with 9 bases aligning to TRBD1. The input for sequencing was tumor tissue (inferred from file names), taken from a patient given nivolumab and ipilimumab in sequence. This clonotype originated in a human donor with melanoma. The CDR3 spells CASRADRGDNQPQHF. CDR3 coding DNA: TGTGCCAGCAGGGCGGACAGGGGAGACAATCAGCCCCAGCATTTT.